These 30 T cell receptor beta chains were all obtained from the same sample, sequenced in a study of PD-1 blockade in classical Hodgkin lymphoma. The time point denotes: cycle 4 day 1 (C4D1), after less than seven weeks of nivolumab. No patient escaped relapse after autologous stem cell transplantation, and brentuximab vedotin exposure varied. Method: immunoSEQ multiplex PCR; TCRdb's copy keeps in-frame clones and lacks some. The profile shows approximately 65,000 clones, about 90% of them singletons. The starting material was peripheral blood mononuclear cells (PBMCs), obtained before the fourth cycle of nivolumab. These receptors originate from a human donor with classical Hodgkin lymphoma.

The V call is TRBV10-1, the J call TRBJ1-1, with D maybe TRBD1 (6 bases). CDR3 length: 13 residues. V dropped 7 bases and J dropped 3 bases, with 12 bases sitting between them. Germline-derived CDR1 and CDR2 are WNHNN and SYGVQD (reference sequence). The CDR3 coding sequence is TGCGCCAGCAAGGCACAGGGATACACTGAAGCTTTCTTT. Translation: CASKAQGYTEAFF.

This chain links TRBV5-1 with TRBJ2-5, with D perhaps matching TRBD1 (6 bases). Germline values: CDR1 SGHRS, CDR2 YFSETQ. This CDR3 is built from 17 residues. V lost 2 bases and J lost 3, with 20 bases in between. The CDR3 DNA follows: TGCGCCAGCAGCTTAGGTTCATCGGGCAGGGGAGAAGAGACCCAGTACTTC. This sequence encodes CASSLGSSGRGEETQYF.

The sample holds a few counts of this clone. This chain links TRBV30 with TRBJ1-1; D call uncertain. Germline V gene sequence: CDR1 GTSNPN, CDR2 SVGIG (reference sequence). Trimming stripped 2 bases from V and 0 bases from J, with 13 bases between. The CDR3 is 15 residues long. Here the CDR3 reads CAWSPTWTVNTEAFF. The CDR3 DNA is TGTGCCTGGAGTCCCACCTGGACGGTGAACACTGAAGCTTTCTTT. The whole variable domain, remainder taken from reference TRBV30 and TRBJ1-1, is SQTIHQWPATLVQPVGSPLSLECTVEGTSNPNLYWYRQAAGRGLQLLFYSVGIGQISSEVPQNLSASRPQDRQFILSSKKLLLSDSGFYLCAWSPTWTVNTEAFFGQGTRLTVV.

This clone was seen repeatedly, ten times or more. The V and J genes are TRBV6-5 and TRBJ1-1, with D tentatively TRBD1 (5 bases). V was shortened by 7 bases and J by 8 bases, with 17 bases between the two germline ends. The CDR3 is 13 residues long. CDR1 and CDR2 (germline): MNHEY, SVGAGI. CDR3 sequence: CASTYAGGDEAFF. As DNA, the CDR3 is TGTGCCAGCACCTACGCTGGGGGGGACGAAGCTTTCTTT.

The chain combines TRBV10-3 with TRBJ2-6; the D is unclear. V lost 4 bases and J lost 2, with 15 bases in between. The CDR3 extends over 17 amino acids. Germline V gene data show CDR1 as ENHRY and CDR2 as SYGVKD. The CDR3 here is CAISVWADGTGANVLTF. In DNA, the CDR3 is TGTGCCATCAGTGTTTGGGCAGACGGCACTGGGGCCAACGTCCTGACTTTC.

V usage is TRBV5-5 and J usage is TRBJ1-6; D is perhaps TRBD1 (5 bases). Trimming cost V 2 bases and J 7 bases, with 19 bases left between them. CDR1 is SGHKS and CDR2 is YYEKEE in the germline V gene (reference sequence). CDR3 length: 17 residues. The CDR3 sequence is CASSLLVVGRANSPLHF. DNA for the CDR3: TGTGCCAGCAGCTTATTAGTTGTTGGCAGGGCCAATTCACCCCTCCACTTT.

This rearrangement joins TRBV28 to TRBJ1-5; 8 bases agree with TRBD1. The CDR3 runs to 13 residues. V lost 6 bases, J lost 4 bases, and 2 bases stayed unmatched. CDR1 and CDR2 (germline): MDHEN, SYDVKM. The chain's CDR3 is CASRDRDNQPQHF. Written as DNA, the CDR3 is TGTGCCAGCAGGGACAGGGATAATCAGCCCCAGCATTTT.

The chain links TRBV28 to TRBJ2-1; D remains unclear. The CDR3 has 12 amino acids. CDR1 is MDHEN, CDR2 SYDVKM, per germline. V dropped 8 bases and J dropped 4 bases, with 9 bases sitting between them. The CDR3 bases are TGTGCCAGCGGATATAAGTACAATGAGCAGTTCTTC. Translated, it gives CASGYKYNEQFF.

This chain joins TRBV4-1 and TRBJ1-6, with D possibly TRBD1 on 5 matching bases. Looked up from germline, CDR1 is MGHRA and CDR2 is YSYEKL. Trimming shortened V by 2 bases and J by 7 bases, and 24 bases separated the two germline ends. This CDR3 has 19 residues. In DNA, the CDR3 is TGCGCCAGCAGCCAATCGTTACCCGGTTATCAGGGTAACAATTCACCCCTCCACTTT. It codes for CASSQSLPGYQGNNSPLHF.

J is TRBJ2-1 and V is TRBV9; 9 bases are shared with TRBD2. The germline V gene encodes CDR1 SGDLS and CDR2 YYNGEE. This CDR3 spans 15 amino acids. Losses at the gene ends were 4 bases for V and 4 bases for J; bases not matched to a gene: 6. The CDR3 nucleotides read TGTGCCAGCAGCCGCGGGGGGGAGGCATACAATGAGCAGTTCTTC. As protein: CASSRGGEAYNEQFF.

The V call is TRBV27, the J call TRBJ1-1; 9 bases are a match to TRBD1. Unmatched junction bases numbered 1, after V lost 4 bases and J lost 4 bases. Germline lookup yields CDR1 MNHEY and CDR2 SMNVEV (reference sequence). The CDR3 extends over 13 amino acids. CDR3 coding DNA: TGTGCCAGCAGTTGGACAGGGGCCACTGAAGCTTTCTTT. Protein sequence: CASSWTGATEAFF.

The chain couples TRBV28 to TRBJ2-7; D unresolved. This CDR3 region has 14 residues. Trimming stripped 7 bases from V and 5 bases from J, with 18 bases between. CDR1 and CDR2 from the germline V gene are MDHEN and SYDVKM. The CDR3 coding sequence is TGTGCCAGCACCAAAATCGACTCGCCCAACGAGCAGTACTTC. Encoded protein: CASTKIDSPNEQYF.

The chain carries TRBV25-1 and TRBJ1-2; 7 bases align to TRBD1. The ends lost 6 bases at V and 5 bases at J; junction bases unmatched: 3. This CDR3 region has 12 residues. Germline loops: CDR1 MGHDK, CDR2 SYGVNS. CDR3 amino acids: CASRGQLYGYTF. For the CDR3, the DNA is TGTGCCAGCAGGGGACAGCTTTATGGCTACACCTTC.

This clone is a singleton in its sample. This rearrangement joins TRBV6-5 to TRBJ2-7; possibly TRBD1 for D (6 bases). Trimming took 0 bases from V and 3 from J, leaving 9 bases between them. Per the germline V gene, CDR1 is MNHEY and CDR2 is SVGAGI. This CDR3 is built from 14 residues. This CDR3 is CASSYSTDSYEQYF. CDR3 bases: TGTGCCAGCAGTTACTCCACGGACAGCTACGAGCAGTACTTC.

The CDR3 DNA sequence: TGTGCCAGCCGGACAGGGGTCATCTACGAGCAGTACTTC. It specifies CASRTGVIYEQYF. The chain recombines TRBV28 with TRBJ2-7; TRBD1 matches 9 bases. V shed 8 bases and J 3 bases; nucleotides not matched to a gene: 5. The CDR3 is made up of 13 amino acids. Germline V CDR1 and CDR2: MDHEN, SYDVKM.

The chain couples TRBV5-1 to TRBJ2-1; D call uncertain. The V gene's germline CDR1 is SGHRS and CDR2 YFSETQ. The V end was cut by 0 bases, the J end by 1 base, with 2 bases between. This CDR3 is built from 13 residues. The CDR3 nucleotides read TGCGCCAGCAGCTTGGGTTCCTACAATGAGCAGTTCTTC. Residues: CASSLGSYNEQFF.

V gene TRBV30 combines with J gene TRBJ1-1; TRBD1 is a possible D gene (5 bases). V was trimmed by 1 base and J by 10 bases, leaving 22 bases between them. Germline lookup yields CDR1 GTSNPN and CDR2 SVGIG (reference sequence). The CDR3 loop spans 15 amino acids. The CDR3 region is CAWSEARAGIPAAFF. The CDR3, as DNA: TGTGCCTGGAGTGAAGCTAGGGCAGGGATTCCCGCAGCTTTCTTT.

V gene TRBV5-1 combines with J gene TRBJ2-3; D is undetermined. The V gene lost 0 bases and the J gene lost 2 bases, with 10 bases spanning the gap. Germline V CDR1 and CDR2: SGHRS, YFSETQ. The CDR3 consists of 15 residues. The CDR3 DNA sequence: TGCGCCAGCAGCTTGGTGGGGTTCGACACAGATACGCAGTATTTT. Protein sequence: CASSLVGFDTDTQYF.

This clone appeared once. This chain connects TRBV6-5 to TRBJ2-7, with TRBD1 identical over 8 bases. The junction had 5 bases not matched to a gene; V was cut back by 6 bases and J by 1 base. This CDR3 has 14 amino acids. CDR1 and CDR2 (germline): MNHEY, SVGAGI. Written as DNA, the CDR3 is TGTGCCAGCAGAGACAGGACAGGGTCCTACGAGCAGTACTTC. Its protein is CASRDRTGSYEQYF.

This chain uses TRBV9 with TRBJ2-3; TRBD1 agrees at 8 bases. The junction had 7 bases not matched to a gene; V was cut back by 3 bases and J by 7 bases. This CDR3 has 14 residues. CDR1 and CDR2 from the germline V gene are SGDLS and YYNGEE. The CDR3 spells CASSEWTGTNTQYF. CDR3 coding DNA: TGTGCCAGCAGCGAATGGACAGGGACCAATACGCAGTATTTT.

This chain connects TRBV6-1 to TRBJ1-5; 8 bases map to TRBD1. Trimming cost V 5 bases and J 5 bases; bases outside gene matches: 5. Germline CDR1 MNHNS, CDR2 SASEGT. This CDR3 has 14 residues. CDR3 sequence: CASSWTGRDQPQHF. Here the CDR3 DNA reads TGTGCCAGCAGTTGGACAGGGAGAGATCAGCCCCAGCATTTT.

The genes are TRBV6-5 and TRBJ1-4, with 7 bases fitting TRBD1. Germline V gives CDR1 MNHEY, CDR2 SVGAGI. J lost 5 bases, V lost 6 bases, and 6 bases had no gene match. CDR3 length: 14 residues. CDR3 residues: CASSMGQPNEKLFF. The DNA for the CDR3 is TGTGCCAGCAGCATGGGACAGCCCAATGAAAAACTGTTTTTT.

J is TRBJ2-1 and V is TRBV14; D call uncertain. Germline V gives CDR1 SGHDN, CDR2 FVKESK. V lost 0 bases and J lost 4, with 4 bases in between. This CDR3 is 13 amino acids long. CDR3 nucleotide sequence: TGTGCCAGCAGCCAAGAACAGTACAATGAGCAGTTCTTC. Protein sequence: CASSQEQYNEQFF.

The chain employs TRBV7-9 and TRBJ1-1, with D tentatively TRBD1 (5 bases). The CDR3 contains 14 residues. V lost 2 bases to trimming and J lost 8 bases, with 15 bases between them. CDR1 and CDR2 from the germline V gene are SEHNR and FQNEAQ (reference sequence). This CDR3 reads CASSLQGRTSEAFF. CDR3 in DNA: TGTGCCAGCAGCTTACAGGGTAGGACATCGGAAGCTTTCTTT.

V usage is TRBV7-9 and J usage is TRBJ1-2; D is perhaps TRBD1 (5 bases). The V end was cut by 11 bases, the J end by 8 bases, with 15 bases between. This CDR3 is 11 amino acids long. Per the germline V gene, CDR1 is SEHNR and CDR2 is FQNEAQ (reference sequence). CDR3 DNA: TGTGCCGGCGACCCGGGGCCCGGCTACACCTTC. This codes for CAGDPGPGYTF.

The V call is TRBV27, the J call TRBJ2-1, with TRBD2 matching over 11 bases. Losses at the gene ends were 2 bases for V and 7 bases for J; bases not matched to a gene: 4. Germline CDR1 and CDR2: MNHEY and SMNVEV (reference sequence). The length of the CDR3 is 15 residues. The CDR3 DNA reads TGTGCCAGCAGTTTAGGTACTAGCGGGGGAAATGAGCAGTTCTTC. Amino acid sequence: CASSLGTSGGNEQFF.

The rearrangement joins TRBV29-1 to TRBJ1-1; possibly TRBD1 for D (5 bases). Germline V gene sequence: CDR1 SQVTM, CDR2 ANQGSEA. V dropped 7 bases and J dropped 1 base, with 19 bases sitting between them. This CDR3 has 15 amino acids. DNA of the CDR3: TGCAGCGCCGGGGAGGGACCGGTAACGAACACTGAAGCTTTCTTT. It encodes CSAGEGPVTNTEAFF.

This clone was detected only a few times. The chain couples TRBV7-9 to TRBJ2-2; D gene ambiguous. The CDR3 is 13 residues long. Trimming stripped 6 bases from V and 6 bases from J, with 11 bases between. Germline V gene sequence: CDR1 SEHNR, CDR2 FQNEAQ (reference sequence). The CDR3 here is CASSEVMSGELFF. CDR3 in DNA: TGTGCCAGCAGTGAGGTTATGTCCGGGGAGCTGTTTTTT.

The gene calls are TRBV7-2 and TRBJ2-7; D is undetermined. The ends were cut back, 5 bases at V and 1 base at J, with 9 bases in the middle. This CDR3 region has 13 residues. Germline V gene sequence: CDR1 SGHTA, CDR2 FQGNSA. DNA for the CDR3: TGTGCCAGCAGCCATCTTGGGTCCTACGAGCAGTACTTC. Amino acids: CASSHLGSYEQYF.

The chain couples TRBV10-3 to TRBJ2-3; no definite D call. V shed 11 bases and J shed 4 bases, with 16 bases lying between them. Germline V gene data show CDR1 as ENHRY and CDR2 as SYGVKD. The CDR3 has 13 amino acids. The CDR3 DNA is TGTGCCGCCGGGCTTGAGACCCCAGATACGCAGTATTTT. This sequence encodes CAAGLETPDTQYF.